This T cell receptor (beta chain) comes out of a study of naive and memory T cell subsets. Notes on the study in general: Especially in CD8 cells, naive repertoires contained a few larger clonotypes, possibly CD45RA-re-expressing memory cells.

Both TRBC1 and TRBC2 were covered by a beta constant-region primer of two equimolar oligonucleotides. Ligated cDNA was amplified by four rounds of PCR with nested alpha and beta constant-region primers and SP2. Using its own MiXCR run on the UMI-ligation and nested PCR reads, TCRdb lists one record per CDR3 protein. The table has approximately 100,000 distinct CDR3 sequences, 13% to 15% seen once; the top ten hold 2.5% to 3%. CDR3 length: 19 residues. CDR1 is SNHLY and CDR2 is FYNNEI in the germline V gene. The V end lost 7 bases, the J end lost 1 base, and 27 bases lay between the germline ends. Of note for this clonotype: Antigen: not known.

The V and J genes are TRBV2 and TRBJ2-3; TRBD1 might be the D (6 bases). Source material: naive CD8+ T cells from blood. The sequence derives from a human donor in good health. CDR3 amino acids: CASTLPLRDPKGGTDTQYF. Here the CDR3 DNA reads TGTGCCAGCACTCTACCTCTCCGGGACCCTAAGGGGGGCACAGATACGCAGTATTTT. The full variable domain, completed using reference TRBV2 and TRBJ2-3, is EPEVTQTPSHQVTQMGQEVILRCVPISNHLYFYWYRQILGQKVEFLVSFYNNEISEKSEIFDDQFSVERPDGSNFTLKIRSTKLEDSAMYFCASTLPLRDPKGGTDTQYFGPGTRLTVL.